The 3 T cell receptor beta chains reported below all come from one sample, sequenced in a study of CD8 T cells in ankylosing spondylitis. The study's findings and limits: A TCR beta motif of several highly homologous variants seemed to mark ankylosing spondylitis blood.

Their target antigens are unknown. Using its own MiXCR run on the 5' RACE reads, TCRdb lists one record per CDR3 protein. Of 350,000 to 450,000 distinct CDR3 sequences in the sample, roughly 27% were seen once. Sequenced sample: blood, either unsorted or a sorted T cell fraction (not recorded which). These receptors all come from a male donor with ankylosing spondylitis.

Only a few counts were recorded for this clonotype. J is TRBJ2-2 and V is TRBV25-1; D not resolved. V was trimmed by 2 bases and J by 2 bases, leaving 6 bases between them. This CDR3 comprises 14 residues. CDR1 is MGHDK and CDR2 is SYGVNS in the germline V gene. The CDR3 loop is CASSETANTGELFF. The CDR3 region has the DNA TGTGCCAGCAGTGAAACAGCCAACACCGGGGAGCTGTTTTTT.

This clonotype was seen a handful of times. V and J are TRBV5-1 and TRBJ2-3, with D possibly being TRBD1 (6 bases). Germline CDR1 reads SGHRS; CDR2 reads YFSETQ. CDR3 length: 15 residues. V dropped 3 bases and J dropped 1 base, with 12 bases sitting between them. Here the CDR3 reads CASSSAGARTDTQYF. The CDR3 nucleotides are TGCGCCAGCAGCTCAGCAGGGGCCCGCACAGATACGCAGTATTTT.

This rearrangement joins TRBV6-6 to TRBJ2-5; the D gene is possibly TRBD2 (6 bases). V lost 6 bases to trimming and J lost 4 bases, with 12 bases between them. CDR1 and CDR2 (germline): MNHNY, SVGAGI (reference sequence). This CDR3 spans 13 amino acids. CDR3 loop: CASRAHGGETQYF. CDR3 DNA sequence: TGTGCCAGCAGGGCCCACGGGGGAGAGACCCAGTACTTC.